The 25 T cell receptor beta chains listed next were all sequenced from one sample in a study of human T cells and chemical hapten exposure. TCRdb called the RACE reads again in MiXCR, with one record for every CDR3 protein. The sample lists under 110,000 distinct CDR3 sequences; approximately 12% were seen once. Time point noted: pre-sensitization, week 0. Treatment specified: therapeutic diphenylcyclopropenone sensitization with weekly scalp DPC. The sample consisted of whole blood, taken in connection with sensitization to the hapten diphenylcyclopropenone (DPC). All receptors derive from a woman aged 50 to 65 with alopecia areata. Some clones in this sample may be carry-over from other donors' samples.

J is TRBJ2-1 and V is TRBV5-5; TRBD2 matches 15 bases. J lost 9 bases, V lost 3 bases, and 16 bases had no gene match. Germline-derived CDR1 and CDR2 are SGHKS and YYEKEE (reference sequence). The length of the CDR3 is 19 residues. In DNA, the CDR3 is TGTGCCAGCAGCTCGTTGCCGGGACTAGCGGGGGGACCGTTAGGTGAGCAGTTCTTC. It specifies CASSSLPGLAGGPLGEQFF.

The rearrangement links TRBV29-1 to TRBJ2-7; the D is unclear. The germline gives CDR1 SQVTM, CDR2 ANQGSEA. The CDR3 length is 13 residues. V was pared by 7 bases and J by 0 bases, with 13 bases between. CDR3 nucleotides: TGCAGCGCCATCAAGAAGAGCTCCTACGAGCAGTACTTC. Amino acids: CSAIKKSSYEQYF.

This clonotype came up a few times. The chain is built from TRBV15 and TRBJ1-1; 8 nucleotides agree with TRBD1. Germline V gene sequence: CDR1 LNHNV, CDR2 YYDKDF (reference sequence). CDR3 length equals 15 residues. The J segment lost 6 bases and the V segment lost 0 bases, leaving 6 bases of the junction unmatched. This chain's CDR3 is CATSRDLQGVAEAFF. The CDR3 DNA sequence: TGTGCCACCAGCAGAGACTTACAGGGGGTGGCTGAAGCTTTCTTT.

The chain couples TRBV7-2 to TRBJ2-3, with 7 nucleotides matching TRBD2. Germline values: CDR1 SGHTA, CDR2 FQGNSA. Trimming removed 1 base from V and 3 bases from J; junction bases left unmatched: 13. The CDR3 totals 18 residues. DNA for the CDR3: TGTGCCAGCAGCTTAGAATCCACGGGGGGACGCGGGACAGATACGCAGTATTTT. This codes for CASSLESTGGRGTDTQYF.

This clonotype was counted only a few times. The chain combines TRBV11-2 with TRBJ2-1; no clear D. The CDR3 covers 12 residues. V was trimmed by 7 bases and J by 7 bases, leaving 11 bases between them. Per the germline V gene, CDR1 is SGHAT and CDR2 is FQNNGV. The CDR3 reads CASTPIRNEQFF. The CDR3 DNA is TGTGCCAGCACCCCGATCCGGAATGAGCAGTTCTTC.

This chain joins TRBV19 and TRBJ2-7; tentatively, D is TRBD2 (5 bases). Trimming cost V 1 base and J 0 bases, with 10 bases left between them. Germline V CDR1 and CDR2: LNHDA, SQIVND (reference sequence). The CDR3 consists of 15 residues. The CDR3 is CASSIVGGHSYEQYF. The CDR3, as DNA: TGTGCCAGTAGTATAGTGGGCGGGCACTCCTACGAGCAGTACTTC.

Worth noting for this clonotype: Mismatch with germline at one junction end may stem from a read error. The chain joins TRBV12-3 or TRBV12-4 to TRBJ1-4, with TRBD1 as a possible D gene (5 bases). This CDR3 has 13 residues. In DNA form, the CDR3 reads TGTGCCAGCAGTTTCGAGGGGAATGGAAAACTGTTTTTT. This gives the protein CASSFEGNGKLFF.

This clonotype was found a few times. The CDR3 sequence: CASTVDRVRSEQYF. The DNA for the CDR3 is TGTGCCAGCACCGTTGACAGGGTGCGATCCGAGCAGTACTTC. The chain employs TRBV28 and TRBJ2-7; 7 bases fit TRBD1. J was trimmed by 6 bases and V by 7 bases; bases with no gene match: 12. This CDR3 region has 14 residues. CDR1 is MDHEN, CDR2 SYDVKM, per germline.

This clonotype was seen only a few times. This chain connects TRBV6-1 to TRBJ1-1; D is perhaps TRBD1 (5 bases). Germline V gives CDR1 MNHNS, CDR2 SASEGT. The CDR3 has 14 residues. Trimming cost V 3 bases and J 6 bases, with 14 bases left between them. The CDR3 loop is CASSDFSGSPEAFF. The CDR3 region has the DNA TGTGCCAGCAGTGATTTCTCAGGGTCCCCTGAAGCTTTCTTT.

V and J are TRBV4-3 and TRBJ2-1; 10 positions agree with TRBD1. Germline-derived CDR1 and CDR2 are LGHNA and YSLEER. The CDR3 spans 16 residues. Trimming took 4 bases from V and 8 from J; bases not matched to a gene: 11. The chain's CDR3 is CASSLQGTGDVDEQFF. The CDR3, as DNA: TGCGCCAGCAGCCTACAAGGGACAGGGGATGTGGATGAGCAGTTCTTC.

The gene calls are TRBV5-6 and TRBJ2-2, with D possibly matching TRBD2 (5 bases). V was trimmed by 1 base and J by 0 bases, leaving 10 bases between them. CDR1 is SGHDT and CDR2 is YYEEEE in the germline V gene. This CDR3 is built from 16 residues. CDR3 sequence reads: CASSLTAGANTGELFF. CDR3 nucleotides: TGTGCCAGCAGCTTGACGGCGGGCGCGAACACCGGGGAGCTGTTTTTT.

The chain carries TRBV10-3 and TRBJ2-5, with TRBD2 matching over 13 bases. Germline V lookup: CDR1 ENHRY, CDR2 SYGVKD. The CDR3 length is 13 residues. V was clipped by 6 bases and J by 9 bases; unmatched bases: 4. The CDR3 here is CAIRGLAGQAQYF. The CDR3 region has the DNA TGTGCCATCAGGGGACTAGCGGGGCAGGCCCAGTACTTC.

This clonotype was picked up a small number of times. The chain combines TRBV11-2 with TRBJ2-5, with D unresolved. The CDR3 is 12 residues long. The germline CDR1 and CDR2 sequences are SGHAT and FQNNGV. The V gene lost 0 bases and the J gene lost 9 bases, with 8 bases spanning the gap. The CDR3 here is CASSLDPAPQYF. The DNA for the CDR3 is TGTGCCAGCAGCTTAGATCCGGCTCCCCAGTACTTC. Combining the CDR3 with reference TRBV11-2 and TRBJ2-5 gives the whole variable domain EAGVAQSPRYKIIEKRQSVAFWCNPISGHATLYWYQQILGQGPKLLIQFQNNGVVDDSQLPKDRFSAERLKGVDSTLKIQPAKLEDSAVYLCASSLDPAPQYFGPGTRLLVL.

This clonotype occurred many times. The chain is built from TRBV7-9 and TRBJ2-4; D unclear. The CDR3 spans 15 residues. Trimming cost V 2 bases and J 3 bases, with 11 bases left between them. Germline V gene sequence: CDR1 SEHNR, CDR2 FQNEAQ (reference sequence). CDR3 region: CASSLLTGGKNIQYF. For the CDR3, the DNA is TGTGCCAGCAGCTTACTGACGGGCGGCAAAAACATTCAGTACTTC.

This clonotype was seen more than once but under ten times. V is TRBV5-6 and J is TRBJ2-1; 11 positions match TRBD1. Germline values: CDR1 SGHDT, CDR2 YYEEEE. The junction had 9 bases not matched to a gene; V was cut back by 3 bases and J by 7 bases. The CDR3 is 16 amino acids. Here the CDR3 DNA reads TGTGCCAGCAGCTACCCCCGGACAGGGGGCCGGAATGAGCAGTTCTTC. It codes for CASSYPRTGGRNEQFF. Full variable domain (remainder filled in from reference TRBV5-6 and TRBJ2-1): DAGVTQSPTHLIKTRGQQVTLRCSPKSGHDTVSWYQQALGQGPQFIFQYYEEEERQRGNFPDRFSGHQFPNYSSELNVNALLLGDSALYLCASSYPRTGGRNEQFFGPGTRLTVL.

This clonotype was counted a few times. The chain links TRBV20-1 to TRBJ1-3; no firm D call. Germline CDR1 DFQATT, CDR2 SNEGSKA (reference sequence). The germline V and J ends were trimmed by 3 bases and 0 bases, with 9 bases remaining between them. This CDR3 spans 14 amino acids. The DNA for the CDR3 is TGCAGTGCTAGTTCCGGTTCCTCTGGAAACACCATATATTTT. Translated: CSASSGSSGNTIYF.

This clonotype has a handful of counts. The rearrangement uses TRBV28 and TRBJ1-4; D is ambiguous. Germline CDR1 is MDHEN and CDR2 is SYDVKM. V gave up 1 base and J gave up 0 bases, with 12 bases separating them. The CDR3 has 17 residues. CDR3 DNA sequence: TGTGCCAGCAGTTTATCTGGCGGCGATGCAACTAATGAAAAACTGTTTTTT. Its translation is CASSLSGGDATNEKLFF.

This chain connects TRBV6-1 to TRBJ2-1; D is possibly TRBD1 or TRBD2 (6 bases each). The V end lost 6 bases, the J end lost 8 bases, and 20 bases lay between the germline ends. The V gene's germline CDR1 is MNHNS and CDR2 SASEGT. CDR3 length: 15 residues. In nucleotides, the CDR3 is TGTGCCAGCAGCGATACAGGGACTGGTCGTGATGAGCAGTTCTTC. Protein: CASSDTGTGRDEQFF.

This clonotype was seen repeatedly, ten times or more. This chain uses TRBV27 with TRBJ2-5, with D unresolved. V gave up 3 bases and J gave up 6 bases, with 14 bases separating them. Germline CDR1 is MNHEY and CDR2 is SMNVEV (reference sequence). The CDR3 sequence is 14 residues long. In DNA, the CDR3 is TGTGCCAGCAGTTTTGGGTCCGGAGCACAGACCCAGTACTTC. Protein product: CASSFGSGAQTQYF.

At least ten counts were recorded for this clonotype. The rearrangement joins TRBV13 to TRBJ1-1, with unresolved D. Trimming took 0 bases from V and 3 from J, leaving 5 bases between them. CDR1 and CDR2 from the germline V gene are PRHDT and FYEKMQ (reference sequence). The CDR3 spans 13 residues. CDR3 DNA: TGTGCCAGCAGCTTAGGGTCGTACACTGAAGCTTTCTTT. It is translated as CASSLGSYTEAFF. The variable domain in full, completed from reference TRBV13 and TRBJ1-1, reads AAGVIQSPRHLIKEKRETATLKCYPIPRHDTVYWYQQGPGQDPQFLISFYEKMQSDKGSIPDRFSAQQFSDYHSELNMSSLELGDSALYFCASSLGSYTEAFFGQGTRLTVV.

This rearrangement joins TRBV28 to TRBJ2-7; 8 bases agree with TRBD1. V shed 6 bases, J shed 4 bases, and the junction held 11 bases outside the gene matches. The CDR3 covers 15 residues. Germline assignment: CDR1 MDHEN and CDR2 SYDVKM. CDR3 DNA: TGTGCCAGCAGCTGGGTCGGACAGGGATCTTACGAGCAGTACTTC. Its protein product is CASSWVGQGSYEQYF.

This chain joins TRBV7-6 and TRBJ2-7; 7 positions agree with TRBD1. In germline, CDR1 is SGHVS, CDR2 FNYEAQ. The CDR3 totals 17 residues. V was pared by 5 bases and J by 0 bases, with 13 bases of the junction left unmatched. This CDR3 is CASSVTIPGQTSYEQYF. CDR3 sequence (DNA): TGTGCCAGCAGCGTCACCATTCCGGGACAGACCTCCTACGAGCAGTACTTC.

The V and J genes are TRBV6-6 and TRBJ1-2; TRBD1 matches 11 bases. The J segment lost 7 bases and the V segment lost 5 bases, leaving 6 bases of the junction unmatched. The CDR3 is made up of 14 amino acids. The germline V gene encodes CDR1 MNHNY and CDR2 SVGAGI (reference sequence). CDR3 sequence (DNA): TGTGCCAGCAGTACCCCGGACAGGGGGCTTGGCTACACCTTC. This encodes CASSTPDRGLGYTF.

A few counts support this clonotype. The gene calls are TRBV28 and TRBJ1-1; D ambiguous. This CDR3 region has 11 residues. Trimming stripped 6 bases from V and 10 bases from J, with 12 bases between. Germline V lookup: CDR1 MDHEN, CDR2 SYDVKM. The CDR3, as DNA: TGTGCCAGCAGCACCACTCTTAGAGCTTTCTTT. This encodes CASSTTLRAFF.

The genes are TRBV12-2 and TRBJ1-1. TRBV12-2 represents a pseudogene. This CDR3 is 17 amino acids long. The CDR3 bases are TGTGCAAGTCGCTCTACCCGACGGGGTGGCCTGGGGACTGAAGCTTTCTTT. This translates into CASRSTRRGGLGTEAFF.